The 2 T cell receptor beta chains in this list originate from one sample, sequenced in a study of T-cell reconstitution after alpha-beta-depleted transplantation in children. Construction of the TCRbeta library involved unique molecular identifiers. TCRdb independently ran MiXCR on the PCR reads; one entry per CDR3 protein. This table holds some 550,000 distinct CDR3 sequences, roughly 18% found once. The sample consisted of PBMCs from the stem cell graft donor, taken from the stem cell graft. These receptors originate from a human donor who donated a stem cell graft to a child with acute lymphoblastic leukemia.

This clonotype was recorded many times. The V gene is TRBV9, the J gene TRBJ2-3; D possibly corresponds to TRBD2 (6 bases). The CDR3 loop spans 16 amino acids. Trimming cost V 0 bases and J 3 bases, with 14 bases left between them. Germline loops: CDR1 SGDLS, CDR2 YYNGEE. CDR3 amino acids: CASSVVRTGGTDTQYF. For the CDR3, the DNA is TGTGCCAGCAGCGTAGTCCGGACCGGAGGGACAGATACGCAGTATTTT.

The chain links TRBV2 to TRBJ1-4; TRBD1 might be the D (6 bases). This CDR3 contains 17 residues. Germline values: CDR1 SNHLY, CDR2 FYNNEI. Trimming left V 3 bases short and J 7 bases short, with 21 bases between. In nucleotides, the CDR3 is TGTGCCAGCAGTGAGACCCCCGGGGGCCTGCCTGCTGAAAAACTGTTTTTT. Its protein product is CASSETPGGLPAEKLFF.